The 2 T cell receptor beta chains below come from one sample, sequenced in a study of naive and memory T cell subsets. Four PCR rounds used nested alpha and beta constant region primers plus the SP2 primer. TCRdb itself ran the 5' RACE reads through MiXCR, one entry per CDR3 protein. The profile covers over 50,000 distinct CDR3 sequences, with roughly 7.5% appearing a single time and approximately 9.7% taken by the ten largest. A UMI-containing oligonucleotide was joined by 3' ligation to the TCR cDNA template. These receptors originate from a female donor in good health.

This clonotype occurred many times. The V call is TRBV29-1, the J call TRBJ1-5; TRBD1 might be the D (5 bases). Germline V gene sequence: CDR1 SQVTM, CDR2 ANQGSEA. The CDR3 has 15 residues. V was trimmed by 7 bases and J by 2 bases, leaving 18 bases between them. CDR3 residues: CSARASGTGNQPQHF. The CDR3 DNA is TGCAGCGCCCGAGCGTCTGGGACCGGCAATCAGCCCCAGCATTTT. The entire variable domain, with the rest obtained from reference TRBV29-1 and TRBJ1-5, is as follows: SAVISQKPSRDICQRGTSLTIQCQVDSQVTMMFWYRQQPGQSLTLIATANQGSEATYESGFVIDKFPISRPNLTFSTLTVSNMSPEDSSIYLCSARASGTGNQPQHFGDGTRLSIL.

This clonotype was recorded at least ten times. CDR3 protein: CASSPDRGRNQPQHF. CDR3 bases: TGTGCCAGCAGCCCGGACAGGGGCCGCAATCAGCCCCAGCATTTT. The rearrangement uses TRBV12-3 or TRBV12-4 and TRBJ1-5, with 9 positions matching TRBD1. The CDR3 contains 15 residues. Germline trimming cut 6 bases from V and 2 bases from J; bases unmatched to any gene: 5.